Included here is one TCR beta chain sequence, with context. Its antigen is not known. One entry per CDR3 protein, called by TCRdb with MiXCR from the RT-PCR reads. The sample lists 200,000 to 300,000 distinct CDR3 sequences, less than 15% occurring once. The CDR3 loop spans 19 amino acids. In germline, CDR1 is MGHRA, CDR2 YSYEKL. The V gene lost 1 base and the J gene lost 0 bases, with 18 bases spanning the gap. These data originate in a study of response to subunit inactivated influenza vaccine. Study-level findings and limits: Every seasonal influenza vaccination brings in few new T cells, the authors suggested.

The TCR was taken from a man aged 50-60 years who received an inactivated influenza vaccine. Source: non-naive T cells sorted from PBMCs, taken around 14 days before vaccination. This sequence joins TRBV4-1 and TRBJ2-2, with D possibly being TRBD2 (6 bases). CDR3 DNA: TGCGCCAGCAGCCAAGGACTCGGCGGGGCGCGGGCGAACACCGGGGAGCTGTTTTTT. Amino acids: CASSQGLGGARANTGELFF.